Only one count was recorded for the clone carrying this T cell receptor beta chain. This table comes from immunoSEQ multiplex PCR, and its TCRdb copy is limited to in-frame clones, with some not included. The sample consists of 25,000 to 40,000 clones, 70% to 90% of them appearing once. This record belongs to a study of T cell changes during pregnancy in multiple sclerosis. V lost 1 base and J lost 4, with 11 bases in between. The CDR3 extends over 14 amino acids. CDR1 is SEHNR, CDR2 FQNEAQ, per germline (reference sequence). The sample here was CD8+ T cells from peripheral blood mononuclear cells, taken in the third trimester of pregnancy. This chain links TRBV7-9 with TRBJ2-7; maybe TRBD1 (6 bases). The receptor comes from a female donor with multiple sclerosis, enrolled in a pregnancy study. The CDR3 sequence is CASSLEGVPYEQYF. The CDR3 region has the DNA TGTGCCAGCAGCTTAGAGGGGGTTCCTTACGAGCAGTACTTC.